Sequencing of this TCR beta chain was carried out in a study of shared clonotypes between healthy human individuals. Study-level results: Of the naive CD4 clonotypes, 4% to 5% were shared across four donors.

Recent acute infections and vaccinations were absent in the healthy HIV-negative adult donors. Each donor was a Caucasian adult residing in Nashville, Tennessee. The protocol was immunoSEQ multiplex PCR, while the TCRdb copy is restricted to in-frame clones and leaves out a portion. In the table there are over 950,000 clones, roughly 80% of which are singletons. About this clone: Antigen unknown.

The V gene lost 3 bases and the J gene lost 7 bases, with 10 bases spanning the gap. Germline CDR1 and CDR2: SGHTA and FQGNSA. The CDR3 spans 12 residues. Sequenced sample: memory CD4+ T cells from PBMCs. Noted subset: CD45RA-negative fraction. The receptor was derived from a man aged 18 to 29 in good health. Some clones in this sample may be carry-over from other donors' samples. The gene calls are TRBV7-2 and TRBJ2-7; D is unclear. CDR3: CASSFPQREQYF. DNA of the CDR3: TGTGCCAGCAGCTTCCCCCAGAGGGAGCAGTACTTC.